Sequencing of this T cell receptor beta chain was carried out in a study of identical twins. TCRdb reprocessed the 5' RACE reads with MiXCR, giving one entry per CDR3 protein. The sample comprises about 890,000 distinct CDR3 sequences, 10% to 15% of which are singletons, and roughly 1.6% rests with the top ten. This clonotype was counted at least ten times. The antigen is undetermined. The junction shows a germline mismatch at one end, possibly a read error. Overall study results and limits: For zero-insertion analyses, partial confounding could come from invariant MAIT and iNKT cells.

This same sample was also taken into another study, of yellow fever vaccine responses in identical twins.

The clonotype comes from a woman younger than 30 in good health. Sequenced sample: PBMCs.

The CDR3 DNA follows: TGTGCCAGCAGCTTAGTCGCGGGAGGGCTAGAAGGATCCTACAATGAGCAGTTTTTC. Its protein product is CASSLVAGGLEGSYNEQFF. The chain recombines TRBV7-3 with TRBJ2-1; the match to TRBD2 covers 9 bases. This CDR3 has 19 amino acids. Germline CDR1 is SGHTA and CDR2 is FQGTGA.